Following are 7 T cell receptor beta chains from one sample sequenced in a study of T cell responses to AZD1222 COVID-19 vaccine. TCRdb's table, derived via immunoSEQ multiplex PCR, lists solely in-frame clones and lacks some. The sample yields tens of thousands of clones, roughly 80% seen once. The specimen was peripheral blood, collected on day 0 of AZD1222 vaccination. These TCRs come from an adult in good health.

The genes are TRBV9 and TRBJ2-5; D might be TRBD2 (6 bases). V lost 0 bases and J 3 bases, leaving 15 bases between the germline ends. Germline V gene sequence: CDR1 SGDLS, CDR2 YYNGEE. CDR3 length: 16 residues. The CDR3 sequence: CASSVGNSGLKETQYF. The CDR3 coding sequence is TGTGCCAGCAGCGTAGGGAATAGCGGCCTAAAAGAGACCCAGTACTTC.

The V gene is TRBV5-1, the J gene TRBJ1-3; D remains ambiguous. Trimming removed 2 bases from V and 0 bases from J, with 12 bases in between. The CDR3 runs 16 residues. The germline CDR1 and CDR2 sequences are SGHRS and YFSETQ. CDR3 in amino acids: CASSLGLYYSGNTIYF. In DNA, the CDR3 is TGCGCCAGCAGCTTAGGGCTCTACTACTCTGGAAACACCATATATTTT.

The rearrangement joins TRBV20-1 to TRBJ1-4; D is possibly TRBD1 (5 bases). The V and J ends lost 3 bases and 11 bases respectively, with 22 bases between them. Germline assignment: CDR1 DFQATT and CDR2 SNEGSKA (reference sequence). The CDR3 runs 15 residues. CDR3 residues: CSASGGAGSTGKLFF. The CDR3 bases are TGCAGTGCTAGTGGTGGGGCAGGCTCTACGGGGAAACTGTTTTTT.

The CDR3 DNA reads as TGTGCCAGCAGCGTAGGACTAGCGGGAAGCTCCTACGAGCAGTACTTC. The encoded protein is CASSVGLAGSSYEQYF. This chain uses TRBV9 with TRBJ2-7; 11 bases match TRBD2. Germline V gene lookup returns CDR1 SGDLS and CDR2 YYNGEE. The CDR3 length is 16 residues. The ends lost 0 bases at V and 0 bases at J; junction bases unmatched: 2.

Concerning this clone: At the DNA level, this CDR3 is encoded by other sequences in the same sample as well. The chain combines TRBV5-1 with TRBJ2-6; the D gene is possibly TRBD1 (6 bases). V was clipped by 4 bases and J by 4 bases, with 15 bases between them. Looked up from germline, CDR1 is SGHRS and CDR2 is YFSETQ. There are 16 residues in the CDR3. CDR3 in amino acids: CASSASTGLGANVLTF. Here the CDR3 DNA reads TGCGCCAGCAGCGCGTCTACAGGGTTAGGGGCCAACGTCCTGACTTTC.

The chain recombines TRBV24-1 with TRBJ1-2; D is ambiguous. CDR1 and CDR2 (germline): KGHDR, SFDVKD. The germline V and J ends were trimmed by 4 bases and 4 bases, with 9 bases remaining between them. The CDR3 runs to 13 residues. The CDR3 region is CATSEGGRYGYTF. Here the CDR3 DNA reads TGTGCCACCAGTGAGGGAGGACGCTATGGCTACACCTTC.

The gene calls are TRBV19 and TRBJ1-1; possible D gene TRBD1, 5 bases. Trimming stripped 4 bases from V and 6 bases from J, with 9 bases between. The CDR3 has 12 residues. Per the germline V gene, CDR1 is LNHDA and CDR2 is SQIVND (reference sequence). The CDR3 DNA follows: TGTGCCAGTAGTACCAGACAGCCTGAAGCTTTCTTT. Amino acid sequence: CASSTRQPEAFF.